Listed below are T cell receptor beta chains from one sample, sequenced in a study of shared clonotypes between healthy human individuals. Repertoires were generated with immunoSEQ multiplex PCR, while TCRdb's copy carries only in-frame clones and drops some. Of roughly 1.4 million clones listed, less than 99% are singletons. Sequencing was carried out using naive CD4+ T cells sorted from blood. The receptors here all came from a man aged 30 to 45 in good health. Each CDR3 is given with its conserved first and last residue. A D gene is named only where the DNA matches it firmly. Only part of the rows carry a size: once, few, many, or a class if the clone is expanded.

CDR3aa | CDR3nt | len | d_gene | j_gene | abundance | v_gene
CASRTVGGAGGDNEQFF | TGTGCCAGTAGAACGGTGGGTGGGGCGGGAGGCGACAATGAGCAGTTCTTC | 17 | TRBD2 | TRBJ2-1 | NA | TRBV19
CASSLESGVGAYEQYF | TGTGCCAGCAGCTTAGAGTCCGGGGTCGGAGCCTACGAGCAGTACTTC | 16 | NA | TRBJ2-7 | NA | TRBV11-2
CASSLAGTSETYEQYF | TGCGCCAGCAGCCTGGCAGGGACTAGCGAGACCTACGAGCAGTACTTC | 16 | TRBD2 | TRBJ2-7 | NA | TRBV5-1
CASSWGYEQYF | TGTGCCAGCAGTTGGGGGTACGAGCAGTACTTC | 11 | NA | TRBJ2-7 | NA | TRBV25-1
CASSATSGSVYGQETQYF | TGCGCCAGCAGCGCAACTAGCGGGAGTGTTTATGGTCAAGAGACCCAGTACTTC | 18 | TRBD2 | TRBJ2-5 | NA | TRBV5-1
CANHGTSGRNTGELFF | TGTGCCAATCACGGGACTAGCGGGAGGAATACCGGGGAGCTGTTTTTT | 16 | TRBD2 | TRBJ2-2 | NA | TRBV7-9
CASNQRGTGETQYF | TGTGCCAGCAACCAGAGGGGGACAGGCGAGACCCAGTACTTC | 14 | TRBD1 | TRBJ2-5 | NA | TRBV11-2
CASTSGGVGEKLFF | TGTGCCAGCACTTCTGGGGGTGTTGGTGAAAAACTGTTTTTT | 14 | NA | TRBJ1-4 | NA | TRBV6-5
CAWSLGLVGTQYF | TGTGCCTGGAGCCTAGGACTAGTCGGTACGCAGTATTTT | 13 | TRBD2 | TRBJ2-3 | NA | TRBV30
CASSYLGAEQYF | TGTGCCAGCAGTTATCTGGGAGCCGAGCAGTACTTC | 12 | NA | TRBJ2-7 | NA | TRBV6-5
CASSLLGAQPQHF | TGTGCCAGCAGTTTACTGGGGGCCCAGCCCCAGCATTTT | 13 | NA | TRBJ1-5 | few | TRBV28
CASRGGGSGANVLTF | TGTGCCAGCAGGGGAGGGGGCTCTGGGGCCAACGTCCTGACTTTC | 15 | NA | TRBJ2-6 | NA | TRBV27
CASSLEGQGSGEAFF | TGTGCCAGCAGCTTAGAAGGACAGGGGTCTGGTGAAGCTTTCTTT | 15 | TRBD1 | TRBJ1-1 | NA | TRBV7-9
CATSGRWDQGAFF | TGTGCCACCAGCGGACGCTGGGATCAAGGGGCTTTCTTT | 13 | NA | TRBJ1-1 | NA | TRBV15
CASSSDGHPEAFF | TGTGCCAGCAGCTCAGACGGACATCCAGAAGCTTTCTTT | 13 | NA | TRBJ1-1 | NA | TRBV7-9
CSVGVGGTQYF | TGCAGTGTGGGGGTAGGCGGTACGCAGTATTTT | 11 | NA | TRBJ2-3 | NA | TRBV20-1
CASSYRRARWVQYF | TGTGCCAGCAGTTACCGGAGGGCCCGTTGGGTCCAGTACTTC | 14 | NA | TRBJ2-7 | once | TRBV6-5
CASSGSRDSSYEQYF | TGTGCCAGTAGTGGCTCCCGGGACAGTTCCTACGAGCAGTACTTC | 15 | TRBD1 | TRBJ2-7 | NA | TRBV19
CASSPTSSSSYNEQFF | TGCGCCAGCAGCCCGACTAGCTCGAGCTCCTACAATGAGCAGTTCTTC | 16 | TRBD2 | TRBJ2-1 | NA | TRBV5-1
CASSQGRSGLALEKLFF | TGCGCCAGCAGCCAAGGCCGCTCTGGTTTAGCTCTTGAAAAACTGTTTTTT | 17 | NA | TRBJ1-4 | NA | TRBV4-3
CASSLGPGENQPQHF | TGTGCCAGCAGCTTAGGACCGGGAGAAAATCAGCCCCAGCATTTT | 15 | NA | TRBJ1-5 | NA | TRBV7-9
CASSRMAGQGINEQFF | TGCGCCAGCAGCAGGATGGCGGGACAGGGTATCAATGAGCAGTTCTTC | 16 | TRBD1 | TRBJ2-1 | once | TRBV5-1
CASSPGSLAGGFQETQYF | TGTGCCAGCAGCCCGGGGAGCCTAGCGGGAGGTTTCCAAGAGACCCAGTACTTC | 18 | TRBD2 | TRBJ2-5 | NA | TRBV14
CASSSRRGQGLDGYTF | TGTGCCAGCAGCTCCCGAAGGGGACAGGGCCTAGATGGCTACACCTTC | 16 | TRBD1 | TRBJ1-2 | once | TRBV11-2
CASSLFSGRDVGELFF | TGTGCCAGCAGCTTGTTTAGCGGGAGGGATGTCGGGGAGCTGTTTTTT | 16 | TRBD2 | TRBJ2-2 | NA | TRBV5-4
CASKGDKANGYTF | TGTGCCAGTAAGGGGGACAAAGCTAATGGCTACACCTTC | 13 | NA | TRBJ1-2 | NA | TRBV19